These 22 T cell receptor beta chains came from one sample sequenced in a study of regulatory T cells in long-lasting Graves disease. As to time point: persistent/refractory GD, antithyroid drugs over 5 years with positive TRAb. The TCR library was made from RNA extracted from PBMCs. Sequencing libraries for TCR beta were prepared with iRepertoire HTBI primers and Arm-PCR of CDR3 regions. TCRdb used MiXCR to reprocess the multiplex PCR reads, holding one entry per CDR3 protein. The table has 700,000 or so distinct CDR3 sequences, about 32% seen once; the top ten hold around 42%. The sample here was peripheral blood mononuclear cells (PBMCs), taken when the disease was refractory, from a patient treated with antithyroid drugs. These TCRs come from a female donor with Graves disease.

This chain links TRBV19 with TRBJ1-5; TRBD1 agrees at 8 bases. Trimming cost V 6 bases and J 2 bases; bases outside gene matches: 12. CDR1 and CDR2 from the germline V gene are LNHDA and SQIVND (reference sequence). The CDR3 length is 17 residues. Written as DNA, the CDR3 is TGTGCCAGTAGAAGGACAGGGATGAGACATGGCAATCAGCCCCAGCATTTT. It specifies CASRRTGMRHGNQPQHF.

This clonotype was recorded a few times. The rearrangement joins TRBV29-1 to TRBJ1-1; no clear D. The germline V and J ends were trimmed by 5 bases and 5 bases, with 12 bases remaining between them. CDR3 size: 12 residues. Germline-derived CDR1 and CDR2 are SQVTM and ANQGSEA. CDR3 sequence reads: CSVNEGLTEAFF. The DNA of the CDR3 is TGCAGCGTTAATGAGGGATTGACTGAAGCTTTCTTT.

V is TRBV19 and J is TRBJ1-1, with 7 bases fitting TRBD1. V lost 1 base to trimming and J lost 1 base; unmatched junction nucleotides: 6. The CDR3 spans 16 residues. Germline V gives CDR1 LNHDA, CDR2 SQIVND (reference sequence). The CDR3 loop is CASSIAQGVTNTEAFF. The CDR3 region has the DNA TGTGCCAGTAGTATAGCCCAGGGGGTTACGAACACTGAAGCTTTCTTT.

About this clonotype itself: A read error may produce the germline difference seen at one junction end. This chain connects TRBV2 to TRBJ2-1; 8 bases map to TRBD2. Germline V gene data show CDR1 as SNHLY and CDR2 as FYNNEI. The CDR3 sequence is 15 residues long. DNA for the CDR3: TGCGCCAGCAGCCTCTTAGCGGGAAACTACAATGAGCAGTTCTTC. Its translation: CASSLLAGNYNEQFF.

At least ten counts were recorded for this clonotype. This sequence joins TRBV6-1 and TRBJ2-7, with D tentatively TRBD1 or TRBD2 (5 bases each). Per the germline V gene, CDR1 is MNHNS and CDR2 is SASEGT. V lost 5 bases, J lost 1 base, and 12 bases lay in between. This CDR3 region has 14 residues. The CDR3 region has the DNA TGTGCCAGCAGTCGGGGCCAGGTGTCCTACGAGCAGTACTTC. As protein: CASSRGQVSYEQYF.

V gene TRBV12-3 or TRBV12-4 combines with J gene TRBJ2-7; the match to TRBD2 covers 12 bases. The CDR3 sequence is 15 residues long. Trimming took 5 bases from V and 5 from J; bases not matched to a gene: 7. CDR3 nucleotide sequence: TGTGCCAGCAGTACATGGACTAGCGGGGAAAACGAGCAGTACTTC. As protein: CASSTWTSGENEQYF.

The CDR3 protein is CASSPFMPLAKNIQYF. The CDR3 DNA follows: TGTGCCAGCAGCCCCTTTATGCCACTAGCCAAAAACATTCAGTACTTC. The chain carries TRBV28 and TRBJ2-4; D is unresolved. Germline V gene data show CDR1 as MDHEN and CDR2 as SYDVKM. The CDR3 sequence is 16 residues long. V lost 6 bases, J lost 0 bases, and 15 bases lay in between.

The chain uses TRBV29-1 and TRBJ2-5, with unresolved D. V lost 7 bases and J lost 1, with 10 bases in between. The germline gives CDR1 SQVTM, CDR2 ANQGSEA. The CDR3 extends over 12 amino acids. DNA for the CDR3: TGCAGCGGGCGGCGACTCCAAGAGACCCAGTACTTC. Amino acids: CSGRRLQETQYF.

This clonotype was found many times. The CDR3 is CASSTTGGYQPQHF. As DNA, the CDR3 is TGTGCCAGCAGTACCACAGGGGGCTATCAGCCCCAGCATTTT. The chain is built from TRBV28 and TRBJ1-5, with TRBD1 identical over 9 bases. The V gene end was trimmed by 5 bases and the J gene end by 5 bases; junction bases not matched to a gene: 4. Germline V gives CDR1 MDHEN, CDR2 SYDVKM. This CDR3 is 14 amino acids long.

This chain's CDR3 is CASSFIPGPTGELFF. In DNA form, the CDR3 reads TGCGCCAGCAGCTTCATTCCAGGGCCCACCGGGGAGCTGTTTTTT. This chain links TRBV5-1 with TRBJ2-2; tentatively, D is TRBD1 (5 bases). Germline lookup yields CDR1 SGHRS and CDR2 YFSETQ. The CDR3 consists of 15 residues. V was cut by 2 bases and J by 4 bases, with 12 bases left in between.

The chain recombines TRBV2 with TRBJ2-1, with D perhaps matching TRBD2 (6 bases). CDR1 is SNHLY, CDR2 FYNNEI, per germline. Trimming took 4 bases from V and 0 from J, leaving 16 bases between them. There are 17 residues in the CDR3. In nucleotides, the CDR3 is TGTGCCAGCAGTGTAAACCTACCCGGGAGCTCCTACAATGAGCAGTTCTTC. This gives the protein CASSVNLPGSSYNEQFF. The variable domain in full, completed from reference TRBV2 and TRBJ2-1, reads EPEVTQTPSHQVTQMGQEVILRCVPISNHLYFYWYRQILGQKVEFLVSFYNNEISEKSEIFDDQFSVERPDGSNFTLKIRSTKLEDSAMYFCASSVNLPGSSYNEQFFGPGTRLTVL.

This clonotype was seen only a few times. This chain connects TRBV5-1 to TRBJ1-1, with D tentatively TRBD1 (5 bases). The CDR3 spans 15 residues. Germline CDR1 SGHRS, CDR2 YFSETQ. With 0 bases removed from V and 2 bases from J, the gap between germline ends came to 11 bases. The CDR3 protein is CASSLVPGINTEAFF. The CDR3 DNA reads as TGCGCCAGCAGCTTGGTGCCAGGGATAAACACTGAAGCTTTCTTT.

The chain couples TRBV7-9 to TRBJ1-1; D gene unclear. The CDR3 length is 13 residues. V was clipped by 8 bases and J by 1 base, with 11 bases between them. Germline loops: CDR1 SEHNR, CDR2 FQNEAQ (reference sequence). CDR3 sequence (DNA): TGTGCCAGCGAGTATGAACCGAACACTGAAGCTTTCTTT. Protein product: CASEYEPNTEAFF.

The chain combines TRBV29-1 with TRBJ2-7; a weak D match, TRBD1 (5 bases). The germline V gene encodes CDR1 SQVTM and CDR2 ANQGSEA. The CDR3 totals 11 residues. Between the trimmed V and J ends, which lost 4 bases and 6 bases, there was a span of 10 bases. The CDR3 nucleotides are TGCAGCGTTGGCAGGGTTTGCGAGCAGTACTTC. Its translation: CSVGRVCEQYF.

The chain is built from TRBV5-1 and TRBJ1-6; 11 bases fit TRBD1. Germline V lookup: CDR1 SGHRS, CDR2 YFSETQ. This CDR3 is 16 amino acids long. The V segment lost 3 bases and the J segment 5 bases; nucleotides outside the gene matches: 4. The CDR3 DNA reads TGCGCCAGCAGCTCAGGACAGGGGGCAAATAATTCACCCCTCCACTTT. Amino acid sequence: CASSSGQGANNSPLHF.

The V call is TRBV7-2, the J call TRBJ2-7; D might be TRBD1 (6 bases). V was cut by 1 base and J by 0 bases, with 13 bases left in between. The CDR3 is 16 residues long. From germline, CDR1 is SGHTA and CDR2 FQGNSA. The CDR3 protein is CASSLGGRTASYEQYF. CDR3 DNA: TGTGCCAGCAGCTTAGGCGGTCGGACAGCCTCCTACGAGCAGTACTTC.

There are a few counts of this clonotype. The V gene is TRBV3-1, the J gene TRBJ1-5; no clear D. CDR3 length: 14 residues. Germline assignment: CDR1 LGHDT and CDR2 YNNKEL (reference sequence). V lost 4 bases to trimming and J lost 4 bases, with 11 bases between them. The CDR3, as DNA: TGTGCCAGCAGCCCCGCAGGAAATAATCAGCCCCAGCATTTT. It encodes CASSPAGNNQPQHF.

The rearrangement joins TRBV5-1 to TRBJ1-1; 7 bases are shared with TRBD1. CDR1 is SGHRS, CDR2 YFSETQ, per germline. Losses at the gene ends were 0 bases for V and 3 bases for J; bases not matched to a gene: 2. The CDR3 is 14 amino acids. The CDR3 protein is CASSLGGTDTEAFF. The CDR3 nucleotides read TGCGCCAGCAGCTTGGGGGGGACAGACACTGAAGCTTTCTTT.

In this sample, this clonotype turned up many times. This sequence joins TRBV28 and TRBJ1-2; D perhaps matches TRBD1 (6 bases). The CDR3 has 13 residues. Trimming took 6 bases from V and 8 from J, leaving 16 bases between them. CDR1 and CDR2 from the germline V gene are MDHEN and SYDVKM. CDR3 in amino acids: CASSLRDIRGYTF. CDR3 DNA: TGTGCCAGCAGCCTCAGGGACATTCGAGGCTACACCTTC.

V gene TRBV12-3 or TRBV12-4 combines with J gene TRBJ1-1; D not certain. This CDR3 is 13 amino acids long. V lost 5 bases to trimming and J lost 1 base, with 8 bases between them. The CDR3 loop reads CASSPNGNTEAFF. The CDR3 DNA reads as TGTGCCAGCAGTCCCAACGGGAACACTGAAGCTTTCTTT.

This clonotype was counted at least ten times. The rearrangement links TRBV7-2 to TRBJ2-5; D remains unclear. This CDR3 spans 17 amino acids. Trimming shortened V by 5 bases and J by 3 bases, and 22 bases separated the two germline ends. Germline V gene sequence: CDR1 SGHTA, CDR2 FQGNSA. This CDR3 is CASSTGPEKGWEETQYF. CDR3 DNA: TGTGCCAGCAGCACGGGCCCGGAGAAAGGGTGGGAAGAGACCCAGTACTTC.

V gene TRBV12-3 or TRBV12-4 combines with J gene TRBJ2-1, with 12 bases fitting TRBD2. The CDR3 extends over 16 amino acids. After removal of 3 bases from V and 6 bases from J, the junction contained 6 bases not matched to a gene. The CDR3 DNA is TGTGCCAGCAGTTTCCTGCCTAGCGGGAGGGGCAATGAGCAGTTCTTC. Translated: CASSFLPSGRGNEQFF.